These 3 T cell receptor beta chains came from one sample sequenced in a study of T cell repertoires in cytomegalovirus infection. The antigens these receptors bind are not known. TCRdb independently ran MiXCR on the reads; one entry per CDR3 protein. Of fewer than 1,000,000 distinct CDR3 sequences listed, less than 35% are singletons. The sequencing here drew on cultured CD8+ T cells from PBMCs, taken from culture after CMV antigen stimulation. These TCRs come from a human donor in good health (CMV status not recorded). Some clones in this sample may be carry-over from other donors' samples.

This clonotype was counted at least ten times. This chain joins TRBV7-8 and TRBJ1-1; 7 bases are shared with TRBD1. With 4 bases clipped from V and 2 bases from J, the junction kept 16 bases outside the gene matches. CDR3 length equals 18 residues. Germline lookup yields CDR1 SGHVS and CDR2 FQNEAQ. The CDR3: CASSSRTGEGGSNTEAFF. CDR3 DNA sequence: TGTGCCAGCAGCTCCCGTACAGGGGAGGGCGGGTCCAACACTGAAGCTTTCTTT.

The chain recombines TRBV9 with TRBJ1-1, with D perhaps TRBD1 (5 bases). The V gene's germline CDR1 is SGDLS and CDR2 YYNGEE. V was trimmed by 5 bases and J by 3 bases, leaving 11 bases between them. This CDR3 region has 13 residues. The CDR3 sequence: CASRPGGDTEAFF. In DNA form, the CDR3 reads TGTGCCAGCAGACCAGGAGGGGACACTGAAGCTTTCTTT.

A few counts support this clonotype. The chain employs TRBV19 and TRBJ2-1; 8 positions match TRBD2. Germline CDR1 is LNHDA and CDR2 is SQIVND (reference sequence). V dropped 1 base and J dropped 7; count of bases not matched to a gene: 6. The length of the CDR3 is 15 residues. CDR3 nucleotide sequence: TGTGCCAGTAGTATAGGTAGCGGGGTTGGTAATGAGCAGTTCTTC. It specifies CASSIGSGVGNEQFF.